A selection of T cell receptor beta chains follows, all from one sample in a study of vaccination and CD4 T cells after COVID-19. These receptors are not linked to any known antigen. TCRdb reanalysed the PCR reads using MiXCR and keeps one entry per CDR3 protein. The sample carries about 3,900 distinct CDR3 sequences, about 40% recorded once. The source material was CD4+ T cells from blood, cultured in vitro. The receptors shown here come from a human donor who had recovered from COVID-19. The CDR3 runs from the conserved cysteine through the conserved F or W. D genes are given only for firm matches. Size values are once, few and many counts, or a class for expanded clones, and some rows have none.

CASSPGPYVAQHF	TGTGCCAGCTCACCAGGACCCTATGTTGCCCAGCATTTT	medium-sized	NA	TRBJ1-5	TRBV18
CASSPRADTQYF	TGTGCCAGCAGTCCGCGGGCAGATACGCAGTATTTT	few	NA	TRBJ2-3	TRBV7-9
CATSKAGSDTQYF	TGTGCCACCAGTAAGGCAGGGTCAGATACGCAGTATTTT	few	NA	TRBJ2-3	TRBV24-1
CAHPPGELFF	TGTGCCCACCCGCCCGGGGAGCTGTTTTTT	NA	NA	TRBJ2-2	TRBV24-1
CASRTPDMDYSGNTIYF	TGTGCCAGTAGGACACCGGACATGGACTACTCTGGAAACACCATATATTTT	NA	NA	TRBJ1-3	TRBV19
CASRRGSTTGRANVLTF	TGCGCCAGCAGAAGGGGGTCGACGACAGGGCGGGCCAACGTCCTGACTTTC	once	TRBD1	TRBJ2-6	TRBV5-1
CASSSQGVLYEQYF	TGTGCCAGCAGTTCCCAGGGGGTCCTATACGAGCAGTACTTC	once	TRBD1	TRBJ2-7	TRBV28
CATSAPVSYNEQFF	TGTGCCACCAGTGCGCCAGTCTCCTACAATGAGCAGTTCTTC	NA	NA	TRBJ2-1	TRBV24-1
CASRGRGSYEQYF	TGTGCCAGCAGGGGACGGGGCTCCTACGAGCAGTACTTC	NA	NA	TRBJ2-7	TRBV6-1
CSCQGHEAKNIQYF	TGCAGTTGTCAGGGGCACGAGGCCAAAAACATTCAGTACTTC	NA	NA	TRBJ2-4	TRBV20-1
CASVQREGYTGELFF	TGTGCCAGCGTTCAGCGGGAGGGCTACACCGGGGAGCTGTTTTTT	large	TRBD2	TRBJ2-2	TRBV6-1
CASSKRSGDCYGYTF	TGTGCCAGCAGCAAGCGATCAGGGGATTGCTATGGCTACACCTTC	NA	NA	TRBJ1-2	TRBV21-1
CASSTGFSPEQYF	TGTGCCAGCAGCACCGGGTTTTCCCCCGAGCAGTACTTC	NA	NA	TRBJ2-7	TRBV3-1
CATSRAGTGRVGSPLHF	TGTGCCACCAGCAGAGCTGGGACAGGGCGCGTTGGTTCACCCCTCCACTTT	few	TRBD1	TRBJ1-6	TRBV15
CASEGLAGGHNEQFF	TGTGCCAGCGAGGGACTAGCGGGAGGGCACAATGAGCAGTTCTTC	few	TRBD2	TRBJ2-1	TRBV6-1
CASTSASPGTYEQYF	TGTGCCAGCACCTCCGCGTCCCCGGGGACCTACGAGCAGTACTTC	large	NA	TRBJ2-7	TRBV12-3/TRBV12-4
CSAGGGAGKQETQYF	TGCAGTGCTGGCGGAGGAGCGGGGAAACAAGAGACCCAGTACTTC	NA	TRBD2	TRBJ2-5	TRBV20-1
CASSLVSGGPTDTQYF	TGTGCCAGCAGCTTAGTTAGCGGGGGCCCCACAGATACGCAGTATTTT	NA	TRBD2	TRBJ2-3	TRBV11-1
CSAINRGVKTQYF	TGCAGTGCGATCAACAGGGGTGTAAAGACCCAGTACTTC	hyperexpanded	TRBD1	TRBJ2-5	TRBV20-1
CASSLRETDTQYF	TGTGCCAGCAGCTTACGGGAAACAGATACGCAGTATTTT	NA	NA	TRBJ2-3	TRBV7-3
CASSAGTSRLNEQFF	TGTGCCAGCAGCGCCGGGACTAGCCGTCTCAATGAGCAGTTCTTC	NA	TRBD2	TRBJ2-1	TRBV7-2
CATSDIDRGHEQYF	TGTGCCACCAGTGATATAGACAGGGGTCACGAGCAGTACTTC	few	TRBD1	TRBJ2-7	TRBV24-1
CASSAPGQGTYEQYF	TGTGCCAGCAGCGCACCGGGACAGGGTACCTACGAGCAGTACTTC	NA	TRBD1	TRBJ2-7	TRBV5-4
CASSEQGTRYEQYF	TGTGCCAGCAGTGAACAGGGGACCCGCTACGAGCAGTACTTC	few	NA	TRBJ2-7	TRBV2
CASSLHGSNQPQHF	TGTGCCAGCAGTTTACACGGTAGCAATCAGCCCCAGCATTTT	NA	NA	TRBJ1-5	TRBV27
CASSSRGTGISPLHF	TGTGCCAGCAGCTCGAGGGGGACAGGGATCTCACCCCTCCACTTT	large	TRBD1	TRBJ1-6	TRBV6-1
CASGTDRDDSTDTQYF	TGTGCCAGCGGAACGGACAGAGACGATAGCACAGATACGCAGTATTTT	few	NA	TRBJ2-3	TRBV25-1
CASSQNEAGEVNTEAFF	TGTGCCAGCAGTCAAAATGAGGCAGGGGAGGTGAACACTGAAGCTTTCTTT	NA	NA	TRBJ1-1	TRBV6-1
CASRGALVPDTQYF	TGTGCCAGCCGAGGGGCCCTAGTGCCAGATACGCAGTATTTT	few	NA	TRBJ2-3	TRBV11-2